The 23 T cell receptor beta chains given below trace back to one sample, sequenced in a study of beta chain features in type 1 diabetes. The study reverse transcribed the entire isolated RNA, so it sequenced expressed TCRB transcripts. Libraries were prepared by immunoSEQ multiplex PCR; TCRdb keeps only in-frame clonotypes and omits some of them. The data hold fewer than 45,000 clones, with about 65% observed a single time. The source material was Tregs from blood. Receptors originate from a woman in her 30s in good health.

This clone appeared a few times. CDR3 amino acids: CAWSVRTHSTDTQYF. The CDR3 nucleotides are TGTGCCTGGAGTGTCCGGACACATAGCACAGATACGCAGTATTTT. This chain links TRBV30 with TRBJ2-3; D is perhaps TRBD1 (5 bases). This CDR3 is 15 amino acids long. V lost 0 bases, J lost 0 bases, and 10 bases lay in between. From germline, CDR1 is GTSNPN and CDR2 SVGIG (reference sequence).

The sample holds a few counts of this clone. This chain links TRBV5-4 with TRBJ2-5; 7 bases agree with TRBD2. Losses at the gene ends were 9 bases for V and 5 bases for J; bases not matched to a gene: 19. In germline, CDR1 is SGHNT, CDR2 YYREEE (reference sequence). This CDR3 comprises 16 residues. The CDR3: CATSLSSGLGVETQYF. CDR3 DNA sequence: TGTGCCACTTCCCTGTCTAGCGGTTTGGGGGTGGAGACCCAGTACTTC.

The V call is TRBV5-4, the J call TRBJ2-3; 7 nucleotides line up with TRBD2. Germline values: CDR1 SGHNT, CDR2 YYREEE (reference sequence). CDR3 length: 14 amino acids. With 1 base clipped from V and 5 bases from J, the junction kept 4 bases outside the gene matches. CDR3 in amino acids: CASSLLLAGDTQYF. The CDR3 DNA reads TGTGCCAGCAGCTTGCTGTTAGCGGGAGATACGCAGTATTTT.

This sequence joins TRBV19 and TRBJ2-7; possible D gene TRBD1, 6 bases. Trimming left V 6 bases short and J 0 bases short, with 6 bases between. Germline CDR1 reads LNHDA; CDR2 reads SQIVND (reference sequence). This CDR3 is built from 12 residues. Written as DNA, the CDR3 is TGTGCCAGTAGCAGGGGCTCCTACGAGCAGTACTTC. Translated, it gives CASSRGSYEQYF.

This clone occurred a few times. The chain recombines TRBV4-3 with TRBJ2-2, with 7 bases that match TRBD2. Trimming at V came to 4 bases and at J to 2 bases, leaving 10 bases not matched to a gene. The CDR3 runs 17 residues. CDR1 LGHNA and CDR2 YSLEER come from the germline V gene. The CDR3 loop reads CASSRSRGGSNTGELFF. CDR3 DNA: TGCGCCAGCAGCCGCTCTCGAGGCGGGAGTAACACCGGGGAGCTGTTTTTT.

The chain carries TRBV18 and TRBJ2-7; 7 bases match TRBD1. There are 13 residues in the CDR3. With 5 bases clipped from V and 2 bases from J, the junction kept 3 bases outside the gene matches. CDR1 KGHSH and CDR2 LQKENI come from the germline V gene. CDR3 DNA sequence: TGTGCCAGCTCAACAACAGGGGCCTACGAGCAGTACTTC. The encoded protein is CASSTTGAYEQYF.

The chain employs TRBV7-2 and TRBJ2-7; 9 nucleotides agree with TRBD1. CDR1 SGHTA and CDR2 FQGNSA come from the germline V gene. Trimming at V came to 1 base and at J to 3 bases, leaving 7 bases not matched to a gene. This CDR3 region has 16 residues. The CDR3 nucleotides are TGTGCCAGCAGCTTAGGAGGGACAGGGACTTTCTACGAGCAGTACTTC. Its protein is CASSLGGTGTFYEQYF.

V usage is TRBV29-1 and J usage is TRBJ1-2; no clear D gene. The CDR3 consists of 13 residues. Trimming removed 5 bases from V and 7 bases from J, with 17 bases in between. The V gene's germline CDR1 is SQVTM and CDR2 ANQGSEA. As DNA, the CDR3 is TGCAGCGTTTCGGATACAGACCGGGGTGGCTACACCTTC. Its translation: CSVSDTDRGGYTF.

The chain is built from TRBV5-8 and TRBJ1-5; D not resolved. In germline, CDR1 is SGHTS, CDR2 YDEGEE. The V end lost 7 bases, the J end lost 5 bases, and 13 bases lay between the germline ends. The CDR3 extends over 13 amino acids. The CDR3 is CASGSQQDQPQHF. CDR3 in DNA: TGTGCCAGCGGATCTCAGCAGGATCAGCCCCAGCATTTT.

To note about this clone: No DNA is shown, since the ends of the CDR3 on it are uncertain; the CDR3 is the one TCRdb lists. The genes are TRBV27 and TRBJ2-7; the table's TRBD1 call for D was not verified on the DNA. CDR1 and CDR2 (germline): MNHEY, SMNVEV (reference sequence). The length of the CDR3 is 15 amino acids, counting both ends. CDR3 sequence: CASSSSRNRGREQYF.

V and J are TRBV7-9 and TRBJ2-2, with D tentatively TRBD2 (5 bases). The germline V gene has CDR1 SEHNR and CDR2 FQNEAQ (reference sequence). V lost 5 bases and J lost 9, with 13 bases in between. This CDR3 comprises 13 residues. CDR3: CASSQREPRELFF. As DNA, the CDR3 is TGTGCCAGCAGCCAGAGGGAGCCCCGGGAGCTGTTTTTT.

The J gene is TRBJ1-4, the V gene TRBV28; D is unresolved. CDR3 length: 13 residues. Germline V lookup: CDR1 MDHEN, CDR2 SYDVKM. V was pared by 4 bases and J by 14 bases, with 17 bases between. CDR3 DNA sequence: TGTGCCAGCAGTTCACCGGACGGAGGAAACCTGTTTTTT. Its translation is CASSSPDGGNLFF.

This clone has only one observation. CDR3 residues: CASSQAQTSGFYEQYF. The CDR3 DNA sequence: TGCGCCAGCAGCCAGGCCCAGACTAGCGGTTTCTACGAGCAGTACTTC. V and J are TRBV4-3 and TRBJ2-7, with TRBD2 identical over 9 bases. This CDR3 spans 16 amino acids. With V trimmed by 3 bases and J by 3 bases, 9 bases remained unmatched. In germline, CDR1 is LGHNA, CDR2 YSLEER.

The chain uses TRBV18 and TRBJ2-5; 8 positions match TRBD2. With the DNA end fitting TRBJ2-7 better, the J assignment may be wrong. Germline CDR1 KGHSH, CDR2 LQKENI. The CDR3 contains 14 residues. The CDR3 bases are TGTGCCAGCTCACCGGGACTAGATCACAACGAGCAGTACTTC. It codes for CASSPGLDHNEQYF.

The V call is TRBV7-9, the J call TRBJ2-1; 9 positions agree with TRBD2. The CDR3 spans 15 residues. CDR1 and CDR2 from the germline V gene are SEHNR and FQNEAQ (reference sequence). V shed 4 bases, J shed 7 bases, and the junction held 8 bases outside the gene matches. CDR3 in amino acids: CASSSGTSIRNEQFF. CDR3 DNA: TGTGCCAGCAGCTCCGGGACTAGCATTCGGAATGAGCAGTTCTTC.

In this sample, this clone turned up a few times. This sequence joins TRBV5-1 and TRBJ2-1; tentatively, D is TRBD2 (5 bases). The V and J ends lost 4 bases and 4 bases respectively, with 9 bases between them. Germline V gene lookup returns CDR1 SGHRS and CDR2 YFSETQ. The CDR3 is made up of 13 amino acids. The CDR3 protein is CASSPRAYNEQFF. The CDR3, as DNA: TGCGCCAGCAGCCCGCGGGCTTACAATGAGCAGTTCTTC.

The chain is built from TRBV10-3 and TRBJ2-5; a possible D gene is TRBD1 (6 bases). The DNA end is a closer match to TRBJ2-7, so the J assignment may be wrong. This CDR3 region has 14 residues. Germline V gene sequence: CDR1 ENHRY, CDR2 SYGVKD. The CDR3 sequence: CAISEPGHEYEQYF. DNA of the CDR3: TGTGCCATCAGTGAGCCGGGACATGAATACGAGCAGTACTTC.

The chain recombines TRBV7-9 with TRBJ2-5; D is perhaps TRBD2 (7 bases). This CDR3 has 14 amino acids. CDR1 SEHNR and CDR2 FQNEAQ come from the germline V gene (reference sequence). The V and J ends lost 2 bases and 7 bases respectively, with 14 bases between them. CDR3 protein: CASSLSRGAGTQYF. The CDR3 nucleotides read TGTGCCAGCAGCTTATCCCGGGGGGCCGGGACCCAGTACTTC.

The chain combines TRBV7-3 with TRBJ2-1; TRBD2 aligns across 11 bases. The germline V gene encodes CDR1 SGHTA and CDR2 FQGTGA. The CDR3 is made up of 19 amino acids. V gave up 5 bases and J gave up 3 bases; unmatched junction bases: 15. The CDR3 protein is CASSPRKLAGVASYNEQFF. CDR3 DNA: TGTGCCAGCAGCCCCCGCAAACTAGCGGGAGTCGCAAGCTACAATGAGCAGTTCTTC.

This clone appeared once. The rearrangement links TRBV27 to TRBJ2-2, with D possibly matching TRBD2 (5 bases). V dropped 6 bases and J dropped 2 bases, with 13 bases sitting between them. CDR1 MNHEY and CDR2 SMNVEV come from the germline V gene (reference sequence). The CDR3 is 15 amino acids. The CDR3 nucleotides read TGTGCCAGCAGCCCCGGGGTGGCCAACACCGGGGAGCTGTTTTTT. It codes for CASSPGVANTGELFF.

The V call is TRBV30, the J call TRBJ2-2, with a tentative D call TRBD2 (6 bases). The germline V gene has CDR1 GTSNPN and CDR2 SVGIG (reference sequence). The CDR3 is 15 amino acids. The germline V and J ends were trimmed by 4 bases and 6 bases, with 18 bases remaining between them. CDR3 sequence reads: CAWTVRGWVAGELFF. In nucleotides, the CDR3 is TGTGCCTGGACCGTCCGGGGGTGGGTTGCCGGGGAGCTGTTTTTT.

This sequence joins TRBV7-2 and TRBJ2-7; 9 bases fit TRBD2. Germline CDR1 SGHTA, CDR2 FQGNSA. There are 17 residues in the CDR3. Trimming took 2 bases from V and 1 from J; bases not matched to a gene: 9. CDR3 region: CASSLKPRLAASYEQYF. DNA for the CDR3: TGTGCCAGCAGCTTAAAACCGCGACTAGCGGCTTCCTACGAGCAGTACTTC.

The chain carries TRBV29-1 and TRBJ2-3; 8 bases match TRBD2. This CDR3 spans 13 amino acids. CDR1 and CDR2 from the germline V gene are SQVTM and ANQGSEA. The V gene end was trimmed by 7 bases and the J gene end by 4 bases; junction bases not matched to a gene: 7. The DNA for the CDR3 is TGCAGCGCGGGGTGGCGGGGGGCAGATACGCAGTATTTT. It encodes CSAGWRGADTQYF.